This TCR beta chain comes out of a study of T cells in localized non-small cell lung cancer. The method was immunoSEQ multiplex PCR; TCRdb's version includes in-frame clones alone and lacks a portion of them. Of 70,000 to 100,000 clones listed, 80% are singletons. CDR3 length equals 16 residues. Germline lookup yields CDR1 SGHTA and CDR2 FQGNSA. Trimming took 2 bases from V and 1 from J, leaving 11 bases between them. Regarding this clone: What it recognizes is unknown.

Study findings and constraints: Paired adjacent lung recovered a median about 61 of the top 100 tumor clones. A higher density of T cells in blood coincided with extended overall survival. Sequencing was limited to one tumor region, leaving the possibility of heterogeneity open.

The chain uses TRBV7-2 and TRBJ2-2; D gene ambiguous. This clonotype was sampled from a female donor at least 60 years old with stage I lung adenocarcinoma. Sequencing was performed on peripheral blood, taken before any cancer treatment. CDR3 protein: CASSLLLGMNTGELFF. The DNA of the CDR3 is TGTGCCAGCAGCTTATTATTGGGAATGAACACCGGGGAGCTGTTTTTT.